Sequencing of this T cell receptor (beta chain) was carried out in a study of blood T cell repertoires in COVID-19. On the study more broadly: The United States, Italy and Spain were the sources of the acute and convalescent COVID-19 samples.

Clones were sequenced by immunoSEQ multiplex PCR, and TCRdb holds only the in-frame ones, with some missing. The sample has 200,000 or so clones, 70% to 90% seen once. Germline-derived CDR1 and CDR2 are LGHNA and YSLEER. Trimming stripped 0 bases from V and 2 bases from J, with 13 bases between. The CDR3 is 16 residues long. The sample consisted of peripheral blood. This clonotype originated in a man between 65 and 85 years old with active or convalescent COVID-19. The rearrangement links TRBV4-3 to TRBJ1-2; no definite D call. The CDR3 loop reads CASSQEARGRNYGYTF. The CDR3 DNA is TGCGCCAGCAGCCAAGAGGCCCGGGGTCGCAACTATGGCTACACCTTC.